The 25 T cell receptor beta chains listed next were all sequenced from one sample in a study of cytomegalovirus exposure and HLA in healthy donors. Researchers ran the PCR with 60 Vbeta and 13 Jbeta primers. The data were produced by immunoSEQ multiplex PCR, yet TCRdb's version contains in-frame clones alone and is incomplete. The table shows 150,000 to 200,000 clones, with around 83% occurring only once. The specimen was PBMCs. All receptors derive from a male donor in good health and CMV-seropositive.

The chain links TRBV6-4 to TRBJ2-1; TRBD2 is a possible D gene (6 bases). The length of the CDR3 is 13 residues. Trimming shortened V by 0 bases and J by 15 bases, and 15 bases separated the two germline ends. The germline CDR1 and CDR2 sequences are MRHNA and SNTAGT. The CDR3 region has the DNA TGTGCCAGCAGTGACTCATCCGGGGGTTCCCGGTTCTTC. Protein sequence: CASSDSSGGSRFF.

V usage is TRBV18 and J usage is TRBJ2-1, with TRBD2 matching 7 bases. Trimming removed 4 bases from V and 8 bases from J; junction bases left unmatched: 8. The CDR3 runs 14 residues. In germline, CDR1 is KGHSH, CDR2 LQKENI. In DNA, the CDR3 is TGTGCCAGCTCACAGGTGGGAGGGAGCGATGAGCAGTTCTTC. Translated, it gives CASSQVGGSDEQFF.

This clone was found once. The J gene is TRBJ2-3, the V gene TRBV27; possibly TRBD2 for D (6 bases). Per the germline V gene, CDR1 is MNHEY and CDR2 is SMNVEV (reference sequence). This CDR3 comprises 16 residues. The V end lost 2 bases, the J end lost 7 bases, and 19 bases lay between the germline ends. CDR3 region: CASSLGIRAGLYTQYF. The CDR3 DNA reads as TGTGCCAGCAGTTTAGGTATTCGGGCGGGATTGTATACGCAGTATTTT.

The genes are TRBV5-1 and TRBJ1-1, with 11 bases that match TRBD1. The CDR3 loop spans 17 amino acids. Trimming cost V 4 bases and J 1 base; bases outside gene matches: 9. Germline assignment: CDR1 SGHRS and CDR2 YFSETQ. This CDR3 reads CASSIGQGARRNTEAFF. As DNA, the CDR3 is TGCGCCAGCAGCATCGGACAGGGGGCGCGACGGAACACTGAAGCTTTCTTT.

The rearrangement joins TRBV5-4 to TRBJ1-1, with D possibly TRBD1 on 6 matching bases. The CDR3 has 16 residues. Germline-derived CDR1 and CDR2 are SGHNT and YYREEE (reference sequence). The ends were cut back, 1 base at V and 3 bases at J, with 16 bases in the middle. The DNA for the CDR3 is TGTGCCAGCAGCTTGCCAGGGGAAAAGTCGTACACTGAAGCTTTCTTT. Protein: CASSLPGEKSYTEAFF.

This clone has at least ten counts. V usage is TRBV6-5 and J usage is TRBJ1-4, with a weak D call TRBD1 (6 bases). CDR3 length: 14 amino acids. V was clipped by 6 bases and J by 8 bases, with 16 bases between them. Germline loops: CDR1 MNHEY, CDR2 SVGAGI. The CDR3 coding sequence is TGTGCCAGCAGCTCAGGGCTCAGGGGCGAAAAACTGTTTTTT. Protein: CASSSGLRGEKLFF.

The chain uses TRBV4-1 and TRBJ2-1; D call uncertain. Germline V gene lookup returns CDR1 MGHRA and CDR2 YSYEKL. Trimming pared 2 bases from V and 6 bases from J, leaving 8 bases between. The CDR3 is 13 residues long. The CDR3 loop is CASSQIVANEQFF. The CDR3 bases are TGCGCCAGCAGCCAAATCGTAGCCAATGAGCAGTTCTTC.

CDR3 in DNA: TGTGCCACAACATACAGCGGGGGGAAACTGTTTTTT. Amino acids: CATTYSGGKLFF. The genes are TRBV10-3 and TRBJ1-4, with D possibly TRBD1 on 5 matching bases. In germline, CDR1 is ENHRY, CDR2 SYGVKD. The length of the CDR3 is 12 residues. V was trimmed by 10 bases and J by 11 bases, leaving 17 bases between them.

The chain employs TRBV6-6 and TRBJ2-5, with 8 bases matching TRBD1. The DNA end is a closer match to TRBJ2-7, so the J assignment may be wrong. Germline assignment: CDR1 MNHNY and CDR2 SVGAGI (reference sequence). The CDR3 covers 14 residues. CDR3 residues: CASSPQGAGYEQYF. The CDR3 coding sequence is TGTGCCAGCAGTCCTCAGGGGGCCGGATACGAGCAGTACTTC.

This chain uses TRBV27 with TRBJ1-2; D possibly corresponds to TRBD1 (5 bases). This CDR3 is built from 12 residues. The V gene's germline CDR1 is MNHEY and CDR2 SMNVEV (reference sequence). Deletions cut 10 bases from V and 6 bases from J, with 15 bases between. The CDR3 DNA follows: TGTGCCACCCAAGAGCAGGGTCATGGCTACACCTTC. It codes for CATQEQGHGYTF.

The chain combines TRBV6-1 with TRBJ1-5; 7 bases match TRBD1. The ends lost 5 bases at V and 3 bases at J; junction bases unmatched: 4. Per germline, CDR1 MNHNS and CDR2 SASEGT. CDR3 size: 14 residues. The CDR3, as DNA: TGTGCCAGCAGTATCGGACAGGCCAATCAGCCCCAGCATTTT. Protein product: CASSIGQANQPQHF.

The chain uses TRBV6-1 and TRBJ1-4; D gene ambiguous. This CDR3 has 12 residues. CDR1 is MNHNS and CDR2 is SASEGT in the germline V gene. The V gene lost 5 bases and the J gene lost 3 bases, with 4 bases spanning the gap. CDR3 loop: CASSRANEKLFF. CDR3 in DNA: TGTGCCAGCAGTCGCGCTAATGAAAAACTGTTTTTT.

The rearrangement uses TRBV5-4 and TRBJ2-3, with 11 bases identical to TRBD2. Trimming at V came to 4 bases and at J to 0 bases, leaving 1 base not matched to a gene. Germline V gene data show CDR1 as SGHNT and CDR2 as YYREEE (reference sequence). The CDR3 totals 15 residues. CDR3 sequence (DNA): TGTGCCAGCAGCCGGACTAGCGGGAGCACAGATACGCAGTATTTT. Residues: CASSRTSGSTDTQYF.

The sample holds one count of this clone. This chain uses TRBV6-1 with TRBJ2-6; D gene uncertain. The CDR3 contains 15 residues. Germline V gene sequence: CDR1 MNHNS, CDR2 SASEGT. V dropped 4 bases and J dropped 0 bases, with 7 bases sitting between them. The CDR3 is CASSGKRSGANVLTF. The CDR3 DNA reads as TGTGCCAGCAGTGGGAAGCGCTCTGGGGCCAACGTCCTGACTTTC.

The V call is TRBV9, the J call TRBJ2-1, with 9 bases matching TRBD2. The CDR3 spans 17 residues. V dropped 0 bases and J dropped 2; count of bases not matched to a gene: 6. From germline, CDR1 is SGDLS and CDR2 YYNGEE. CDR3 protein: CASSVGPSGIAYNEQFF. CDR3 nucleotides: TGTGCCAGCAGCGTAGGTCCTAGCGGGATCGCCTACAATGAGCAGTTCTTC.

This chain joins TRBV28 and TRBJ1-1; D is ambiguous. The CDR3 covers 12 residues. The ends were cut back, 3 bases at V and 10 bases at J, with 12 bases in the middle. Germline V gives CDR1 MDHEN, CDR2 SYDVKM. The CDR3, as DNA: TGTGCCAGCAGTTTTCAACGACAACTAGCTTTCTTT. It translates to CASSFQRQLAFF.

The chain is built from TRBV6-1 and TRBJ2-7; TRBD2 aligns across 11 bases. Germline V gene sequence: CDR1 MNHNS, CDR2 SASEGT. CDR3 length: 16 amino acids. The V gene end was trimmed by 0 bases and the J gene end by 1 base; junction bases not matched to a gene: 2. The chain's CDR3 is CASSEAGTSGSYEQYF. The DNA for the CDR3 is TGTGCCAGCAGTGAAGCTGGGACTAGCGGTTCCTACGAGCAGTACTTC.

V gene TRBV10-1 combines with J gene TRBJ1-4; D unresolved. V shed 3 bases and J shed 8 bases, with 10 bases lying between them. The CDR3 totals 13 residues. The germline V gene encodes CDR1 WNHNN and CDR2 SYGVQD (reference sequence). CDR3 protein: CASSDSGGEKLFF. Here the CDR3 DNA reads TGCGCCAGCAGTGATTCCGGAGGAGAAAAACTGTTTTTT.

In this sample, this clone turned up a few times. The rearrangement links TRBV2 to TRBJ2-3; D is unclear. CDR3 length: 12 residues. Germline V lookup: CDR1 SNHLY, CDR2 FYNNEI. V was pared by 2 bases and J by 6 bases, with 6 bases between. The CDR3: CASSELVDTQYF. In DNA form, the CDR3 reads TGTGCCAGCAGTGAACTAGTTGATACGCAGTATTTT.

The J gene is TRBJ1-1, the V gene TRBV19; TRBD1 matches 9 bases. CDR1 and CDR2 (germline): LNHDA, SQIVND (reference sequence). This CDR3 has 15 residues. Trimming cost V 5 bases and J 5 bases; bases outside gene matches: 9. The CDR3 DNA reads as TGTGCCAGTAGTTCCTCCGGGACAGGGATTACTGAAGCTTTCTTT. Protein sequence: CASSSSGTGITEAFF.

CDR3 residues: CASSETGLGGRGEQFF. For the CDR3, the DNA is TGTGCCAGCAGTGAAACTGGACTAGGGGGGCGGGGCGAGCAGTTCTTC. This chain joins TRBV2 and TRBJ2-1, with a weak D call TRBD2 (7 bases). V gave up 2 bases and J gave up 10 bases, with 21 bases separating them. The germline CDR1 and CDR2 sequences are SNHLY and FYNNEI. This CDR3 is 16 amino acids long.

V usage is TRBV19 and J usage is TRBJ2-5; D might be TRBD2 (6 bases). Matching the DNA end better, TRBJ2-7 makes the J call doubtful. Germline V gives CDR1 LNHDA, CDR2 SQIVND (reference sequence). The CDR3 runs 13 residues. CDR3 amino acids: CASSPGRDYEQYF. CDR3 nucleotide sequence: TGTGCCAGTAGTCCCGGGAGAGACTACGAGCAGTACTTC.

The chain recombines TRBV7-9 with TRBJ2-1; 7 positions match TRBD2. Germline V CDR1 and CDR2: SEHNR, FQNEAQ (reference sequence). This CDR3 has 14 amino acids. Trimming cost V 1 base and J 6 bases; bases outside gene matches: 3. CDR3: CASSLGEGINEQFF. The CDR3 DNA sequence: TGTGCCAGCAGCTTAGGGGAGGGGATCAATGAGCAGTTCTTC.

This chain links TRBV6-1 with TRBJ1-6; no definite D call. V was shortened by 7 bases and J by 7 bases, with 5 bases between the two germline ends. The CDR3 covers 11 residues. CDR1 and CDR2 (germline): MNHNS, SASEGT. CDR3 in DNA: TGTGCCAGCACCAAAAATTCACCCCTCCACTTT. Amino acids: CASTKNSPLHF.

The V call is TRBV11-2, the J call TRBJ1-5, with D tentatively TRBD1 (5 bases). The CDR3 runs to 15 residues. Trimming stripped 1 base from V and 4 bases from J, with 11 bases between. Germline V lookup: CDR1 SGHAT, CDR2 FQNNGV. Here the CDR3 DNA reads TGTGCCAGCAGCTTAGGACCAGGGATAAATCAGCCCCAGCATTTT. This translates into CASSLGPGINQPQHF.